The 23 T cell receptor beta chains reported below all come from one sample, sequenced in a study of OX40 agonist ivuxolimab in advanced cancers. Assay used: immunoSEQ multiplex PCR; TCRdb lists only in-frame clones, some missing. The table includes approximately 74,000 clones, 65% to 90% detected once. The sample consisted of CD4+ or CD8+ T cells sorted from blood, taken in a trial of the OX40 agonist ivuxolimab. All receptors derive from an adult with an advanced solid tumor such as melanoma, head and neck, liver or kidney cancer.

The chain uses TRBV10-3 and TRBJ2-5; D may be TRBD2 (6 bases). From germline, CDR1 is ENHRY and CDR2 SYGVKD. The V end lost 4 bases, the J end lost 2 bases, and 8 bases lay between the germline ends. The CDR3 is 13 residues long. CDR3 bases: TGTGCCATCAGTGGACTAGGACAAGAGACCCAGTACTTC. Translated, it gives CAISGLGQETQYF.

About this clone: The sample carries other DNA sequences with the same CDR3. This rearrangement joins TRBV7-2 to TRBJ1-2, with D possibly matching TRBD1 (6 bases). CDR3 length equals 14 residues. Trimming took 5 bases from V and 2 from J, leaving 12 bases between them. The germline CDR1 and CDR2 sequences are SGHTA and FQGNSA. CDR3 bases: TGTGCCAGCAGCCAAGGGGGGACCAACTATGGCTACACCTTC. Translation gives CASSQGGTNYGYTF.

The rearrangement uses TRBV18 and TRBJ1-2; 9 bases are a match to TRBD1. Germline V gene data show CDR1 as KGHSH and CDR2 as LQKENI. The CDR3 runs to 15 residues. Trimming cost V 2 bases and J 7 bases; bases outside gene matches: 8. CDR3 loop: CASSPYRDRVGGYTF. CDR3 nucleotide sequence: TGTGCCAGCTCACCATATCGGGACAGGGTCGGTGGCTACACCTTC.

J is TRBJ2-7 and V is TRBV5-6, with D hard to call. The CDR3 runs 13 residues. Germline V gene lookup returns CDR1 SGHDT and CDR2 YYEEEE. The V end was cut by 0 bases, the J end by 6 bases, with 10 bases between. CDR3 region: CASSLVRTGEQYF. DNA for the CDR3: TGTGCCAGCAGCTTGGTCCGGACCGGCGAGCAGTACTTC.

There are a few counts of this clone. The chain has TRBV2 and TRBJ2-5; D is tentatively TRBD1 or TRBD2 (5 bases each). The V end lost 8 bases, the J end lost 1 base, and 8 bases lay between the germline ends. Germline CDR1 reads SNHLY; CDR2 reads FYNNEI. The CDR3 has 12 residues. The CDR3 sequence: CASAGTQETQYF. Here the CDR3 DNA reads TGTGCCAGCGCAGGGACCCAAGAGACCCAGTACTTC.

V and J are TRBV28 and TRBJ1-6; D is uncertain. The germline V gene has CDR1 MDHEN and CDR2 SYDVKM. CDR3 length equals 13 residues. V was cut by 2 bases and J by 14 bases, with 13 bases left in between. The CDR3 bases are TGTGCCAGCAGTTTAAAATTAGGGAGAGCCCTCCACTTT. It specifies CASSLKLGRALHF.

The chain couples TRBV5-8 to TRBJ2-5; D perhaps matches TRBD1 (6 bases). V lost 7 bases and J 4 bases, leaving 14 bases between the germline ends. The germline V gene has CDR1 SGHTS and CDR2 YDEGEE. This CDR3 has 13 amino acids. CDR3 coding DNA: TGTGCCAGCGGCATCAGGGGCGTAGAGACCCAGTACTTC. The encoded protein is CASGIRGVETQYF.

The chain uses TRBV28 and TRBJ1-4, with a tentative D call TRBD1 (5 bases). In germline, CDR1 is MDHEN, CDR2 SYDVKM. There are 12 residues in the CDR3. Trimming took 11 bases from V and 5 from J, leaving 12 bases between them. The CDR3 is CAVGVPNEKLFF. CDR3 bases: TGTGCCGTGGGGGTCCCCAATGAAAAACTGTTTTTT.

This chain joins TRBV6-5 and TRBJ2-1; D remains ambiguous. This CDR3 comprises 13 residues. Germline CDR1 is MNHEY and CDR2 is SVGAGI. The germline V and J ends were trimmed by 0 bases and 9 bases, with 9 bases remaining between them. In DNA, the CDR3 is TGTGCCAGCAGTTACTCTGAAGGACGTGAGCAGTTCTTC. As protein: CASSYSEGREQFF.

V and J are TRBV28 and TRBJ2-1; tentatively, D is TRBD1 (5 bases). Germline V lookup: CDR1 MDHEN, CDR2 SYDVKM. The CDR3 has 13 residues. V lost 4 bases and J lost 1, with 5 bases in between. The CDR3 sequence is CASSSGSYNEQFF. CDR3 coding DNA: TGTGCCAGCAGTTCAGGGTCCTACAATGAGCAGTTCTTC.

V is TRBV6-6 and J is TRBJ2-7, with D perhaps TRBD2 (6 bases). The length of the CDR3 is 12 residues. CDR1 MNHNY and CDR2 SVGAGI come from the germline V gene (reference sequence). V gave up 7 bases and J gave up 3 bases, with 10 bases separating them. The CDR3 DNA reads TGTGCCAGCATTGGTAGCGGCTACGAGCAGTACTTC. This translates into CASIGSGYEQYF.

The chain carries TRBV11-3 and TRBJ2-7, with 10 bases lining up with TRBD1. V was pared by 3 bases and J by 6 bases, with 8 bases of the junction left unmatched. This CDR3 region has 15 residues. Germline CDR1 SGHNT, CDR2 YENEEA. This CDR3 is CASSLPGQGLSEQYF. The CDR3 nucleotides are TGTGCCAGCAGCTTGCCGGGACAGGGGCTCTCCGAGCAGTACTTC.

V is TRBV18 and J is TRBJ1-3; 10 bases fit TRBD1. With V trimmed by 3 bases and J by 4 bases, 3 bases remained unmatched. The CDR3 has 15 residues. Per the germline V gene, CDR1 is KGHSH and CDR2 is LQKENI. The CDR3 DNA follows: TGTGCCAGCTCACCCGGGACAGGGGACGGAAACACCATATATTTT. Translated: CASSPGTGDGNTIYF.

The chain couples TRBV29-1 to TRBJ2-2, with 12 nucleotides matching TRBD2. CDR3 length equals 17 residues. Germline lookup yields CDR1 SQVTM and CDR2 ANQGSEA. V trimming: 3 bases; J trimming: 4 bases; junction bases outside the gene matches: 9. The CDR3 loop reads CSVDMGGTSGRTGELFF. As DNA, the CDR3 is TGCAGCGTTGATATGGGGGGGACTAGCGGGCGCACCGGGGAGCTGTTTTTT.

The rearrangement uses TRBV18 and TRBJ1-2, with D perhaps matching TRBD1 (5 bases). Germline lookup yields CDR1 KGHSH and CDR2 LQKENI. Trimming left V 3 bases short and J 1 base short, with 9 bases between. CDR3 length: 14 amino acids. Here the CDR3 DNA reads TGTGCCAGCTCACCCGGGGGAGTTAACTATGGCTACACCTTC. As protein: CASSPGGVNYGYTF.

This clone is a singleton in its sample. The V call is TRBV7-8, the J call TRBJ1-1; 8 bases agree with TRBD1. With 5 bases clipped from V and 4 bases from J, the junction kept 6 bases outside the gene matches. The CDR3 totals 14 residues. Per germline, CDR1 SGHVS and CDR2 FQNEAQ. The CDR3 loop reads CASSVRQGSTEAFF. CDR3 nucleotides: TGTGCCAGCAGCGTACGACAGGGGAGCACTGAAGCTTTCTTT.

The genes are TRBV19 and TRBJ2-7, with 9 nucleotides matching TRBD1. The CDR3 runs 17 residues. The J segment lost 0 bases and the V segment lost 1 base, leaving 7 bases of the junction unmatched. Per the germline V gene, CDR1 is LNHDA and CDR2 is SQIVND (reference sequence). The CDR3 here is CASSIAHGTGLSYEQYF. CDR3 DNA: TGTGCCAGTAGTATAGCTCACGGGACAGGGCTCTCCTACGAGCAGTACTTC.

The gene calls are TRBV7-2 and TRBJ2-7; no reliable D call. Deletions cut 1 base from V and 0 bases from J, with 7 bases between. Per the germline V gene, CDR1 is SGHTA and CDR2 is FQGNSA. The CDR3 is made up of 14 amino acids. Here the CDR3 reads CASSLERVSYEQYF. The CDR3 DNA follows: TGTGCCAGCAGCTTAGAACGGGTCTCCTACGAGCAGTACTTC. Looking up the rest from reference TRBV7-2 and TRBJ2-7 gives the full variable domain: GAGVSQSPSNKVTEKGKDVELRCDPISGHTALYWYRQSLGQGLEFLIYFQGNSAPDKSGLPSDRFSAERTGGSVSTLTIQRTQQEDSAVYLCASSLERVSYEQYFGPGTRLTVT.

This sequence joins TRBV11-3 and TRBJ2-5; 8 bases are a match to TRBD1. CDR3 length equals 14 residues. Germline V gives CDR1 SGHNT, CDR2 YENEEA. Trimming cost V 5 bases and J 4 bases; bases outside gene matches: 6. The CDR3 loop is CASSRGQGRETQYF. CDR3 DNA sequence: TGTGCCAGCAGCCGCGGACAGGGTAGAGAGACCCAGTACTTC.

The J gene is TRBJ1-4, the V gene TRBV7-6; D uncertain. Trimming shortened V by 0 bases and J by 4 bases, and 6 bases separated the two germline ends. CDR3 length: 14 residues. Germline V CDR1 and CDR2: SGHVS, FNYEAQ. The CDR3 DNA is TGTGCCAGCAGCTTAGCGCCCAGTAATGAAAAACTGTTTTTT. The encoded protein is CASSLAPSNEKLFF. Based on the CDR3 plus reference TRBV7-6 and TRBJ1-4, the full variable domain is GAGVSQSPRYKVTKRGQDVALRCDPISGHVSLYWYRQALGQGPEFLTYFNYEAQQDKSGLPNDRFSAERPEGSISTLTIQRTEQRDSAMYRCASSLAPSNEKLFFGSGTQLSVL.

This clone came up once. This chain joins TRBV5-1 and TRBJ1-1; 7 bases are shared with TRBD1. CDR3 length: 17 residues. Germline lookup yields CDR1 SGHRS and CDR2 YFSETQ. The V gene end was trimmed by 0 bases and the J gene end by 0 bases; junction bases not matched to a gene: 8. This chain's CDR3 is CASSLGQGVGMNTEAFF. CDR3 coding DNA: TGCGCCAGCAGCTTGGGCCAGGGGGTAGGGATGAACACTGAAGCTTTCTTT. The variable domain in full, with the rest retrieved from reference TRBV5-1 and TRBJ1-1, is KAGVTQTPRYLIKTRGQQVTLSCSPISGHRSVSWYQQTPGQGLQFLFEYFSETQRNKGNFPGRFSGRQFSNSRSEMNVSTLELGDSALYLCASSLGQGVGMNTEAFFGQGTRLTVV.

This clone has more than one count but fewer than ten. The rearrangement links TRBV2 to TRBJ1-2, with TRBD1 identical over 7 bases. Losses at the gene ends were 6 bases for V and 3 bases for J; bases not matched to a gene: 4. CDR1 and CDR2 (germline): SNHLY, FYNNEI. The CDR3 is 13 amino acids. The CDR3 here is CASRRGTDYGYTF. As DNA, the CDR3 is TGTGCCAGCAGAAGAGGGACAGACTATGGCTACACCTTC. The complete variable domain, with remaining parts taken from reference TRBV2 and TRBJ1-2, reads EPEVTQTPSHQVTQMGQEVILRCVPISNHLYFYWYRQILGQKVEFLVSFYNNEISEKSEIFDDQFSVERPDGSNFTLKIRSTKLEDSAMYFCASRRGTDYGYTFGSGTRLTVV.

J is TRBJ2-3 and V is TRBV10-1, with D perhaps matching TRBD2 (7 bases). The CDR3 has 14 amino acids. V gave up 3 bases and J gave up 2 bases, with 9 bases separating them. Germline V gene sequence: CDR1 WNHNN, CDR2 SYGVQD (reference sequence). The CDR3 is CASSDGGPTDTQYF. The CDR3 nucleotides read TGCGCCAGCAGTGACGGGGGGCCCACAGATACGCAGTATTTT.